This T cell receptor beta chain was documented in a study of T cells in Graves' hyperthyroidism and ophthalmopathy (dated by TCRdb to the late 2010s). In terms of the full investigation: Peripheral blood samples were taken at initial diagnosis, before any treatment was given. To identify TCR V-J signatures that set the groups apart, the researchers used a discovery cohort of 100 patients, made up of under 45 with Graves' ophthalmopathy and about 59 with stable Graves' hyperthyroidism. Prospective prediction of ophthalmopathy was tested in an independent validation cohort consisting of about 19 hyperthyroidism patients and 15 or so patients who later progressed to ophthalmopathy. The approximately 98 discovery patients were randomly divided into training and test sets at a 7:3 ratio. In addition, the study compared T-cell repertoires in thyroid tissue and in blood from over 5 Graves' hyperthyroidism patients. After sampling, hyperthyroidism patients received methimazole starting at 30 mg daily, and ophthalmopathy patients received high-dose intravenous methylprednisolone. The paper reports TCR Vbeta CDR3 sequencing of about 140 peripheral blood samples: 40 or so ophthalmopathy, under 80 hyperthyroidism and 17 progressor patients.

Measured from the cysteine to the phenylalanine, the CDR3 is 14 residues long. Only the CDR3 DNA stays, 42 bases, in frame from base 1. The germline V gene specifies SGHAT as CDR1 and FQNNGV as CDR2. At the junction V is shortened by 4 bases and J by 8 bases, with 17 bases in between. This clonotype came up many times. The antigen this receptor binds is unknown. Per-base quality was not reported, and no clone a single base away is much larger than it. What the research found in general, with its limitations: In validation, progression to ophthalmopathy was predicted by the model with roughly 71% sensitivity and 72.22% specificity, a median of about 6 months before onset. A 13 V-J signature model separated ophthalmopathy from stable hyperthyroidism, with roughly 88% sensitivity and 81% to 82% specificity in cross-validation and 80%/75% in testing. Most expanded thyroid clonotypes (frequency above 0.001) were also detected in blood, suggesting blood repertoires may reflect thyroid immune responses. No statistical method was used to fix the sample size in advance, and group allocation was not hidden from the investigators.

Graves' hyperthyroidism was defined as stable when no progression to ophthalmopathy occurred over 18 months of follow-up. Hyperthyroidism patients were newly diagnosed, with disease duration under 2 months, and aged 18 to 65 years. Patients with uncontrolled infections, other autoimmune diseases, pregnancy or lactation were excluded. Diagnoses relied on clinical symptoms, serum thyroxine and TRAb, thyroid ultrasound and orbital computed tomography. Ficoll-Paque density gradient centrifugation was used to isolate PBMCs from around 10 ml of fresh peripheral blood. Total RNA was extracted with Trizol reagent, and quality was checked on an Agilent 2100 Bioanalyzer. The TCR beta CDR3 regions were amplified from the RNA transcripts. The first round of RT-PCR for the TCR CDR3 was performed with the HTBI primer set and the Qiagen OneStep RT-PCR kit. The libraries were constructed in a second round of multiplex PCR and then size-selected and purified. The libraries were sequenced on an Illumina HiSeq2000 using paired-end 100 bp reads. The original pipeline was this. SOAPnuke was used to process the raw data, throwing out any read that contained adapters or uncalled bases, had a mean Phred below 15, or lacked an exact constant-primer or identifier match. High-quality paired reads were merged with COPE v1.2.5, and unique nucleotide sequences were defined as clonotypes. Clonotypes were aligned to IMGT TRBV, TRBD and TRBJ reference segments using MiTCR v1.1. Analysis was restricted to V-J combinations with a frequency above 0.0001, which covered 98% to 99.2% of repertoires. The TCS score was defined as F50 (clonal expansion) divided by E x V (chaos), with BLOSUM62-based TCRdist calculated between CDR3 peptides within each V-J. Welch's t-statistics and random forest reduced several hundred V-J features to about 13, which were used in a naive Bayes classifier (R e1071). TCRdb took the public reads, trimmed them with fastp at Q25, ran MiXCR for clone calling and kept in-frame beta chains. Rows matching on CDR3 protein sequence are summarized as one entry with the most common DNA and genes. TCRdb's processing, not the authors' own work, is the source of the V and J calls. The sample yields 500,000 to 700,000 distinct CDR3 sequences; over 15% were counted once. Of the sample, under 20% is held by the ten largest clones.

The rearranged chain carries TRBV11-2 and TRBJ1-2; the D gene is not confidently resolved. The sequence was obtained from a woman between 18 and 29 years old with Graves' hyperthyroidism. Sequenced material: blood. CDR3 loop: CASSSIRSTRGYTF. The DNA sequence is TGTGCCAGCAGCTCAATTAGATCCACCCGGGGCTACACCTTC.